The subject of this entry is one T cell receptor (beta chain). Antigen: not known. The germline V gene has CDR1 MNHEY and CDR2 SMNVEV (reference sequence). The CDR3 runs to 15 residues. Trimming took off 2 bases at V and 9 bases at J, with 17 bases between the two ends. General study points: The larger-cohort validation was restricted to a single TCR beta V-J rearrangement rather than whole repertoires.

Semi-nested PCR with Nested Universal Primer A followed constant-region reverse priming of full-length variable regions. TCRdb reprocessed the 5' RACE reads via MiXCR and lists one record per CDR3 protein. The sample includes approximately 30,000 distinct CDR3 sequences, approximately 25% seen only once; the top ten take more than 3.5%. Material for sequencing was memory CD4+ T cells sorted from blood. As for subset: memory CD4+ T cells, CD4+CD45RO+CD25-. The source is a female donor with breast cancer. V usage is TRBV27 and J usage is TRBJ1-5; D is unresolved. The DNA of the CDR3 is TGTGCCAGCAGTTTAGCCAACCCCAGTATTTGGCCCCAGCATTTT. Translating gives CASSLANPSIWPQHF.